This TCR beta chain was identified during a study of long-term antiretroviral therapy in people with HIV. Study details: Collection of the earliest samples took place about a decade ahead of the 2015 immediate-ART recommendation. Overall study findings and caveats: At every time point, clones expanded before ART dominated the repertoire.

The table lists this clone with a few counts. Its antigen is not known. Survey-level resolution applied to immunoSEQ assay v3.0. Sequencing used immunoSEQ multiplex PCR; TCRdb keeps in-frame clones, though not all of them. The top ten hold 7% to 9% of the sample, which has about 20,000 clones, approximately 88% seen once. The V and J ends lost 2 bases and 2 bases respectively, with 16 bases between them. The CDR3 runs 16 residues. From germline, CDR1 is KGHSH and CDR2 LQKENI. This rearrangement joins TRBV18 to TRBJ2-7; D is unresolved. The starting material was unsorted PBMCs, obtained 1.2 years after starting antiretroviral therapy. The clonotype originates from a woman in her 40s with HIV. The CDR3 protein is CASSPYGLEGPYEQYF. The CDR3 DNA reads TGTGCCAGCTCACCATACGGCCTAGAAGGCCCCTACGAGCAGTACTTC.